This entry features one T cell receptor (beta chain) sequence. Antigen unknown. There were no patients who had received any treatment before thyroid surgery. MiXCR reprocessed the PCR reads for TCRdb. The table includes about 38,000 clones, about 26% detected once. CDR1 is DFQATT and CDR2 is SNEGSKA in the germline V gene (reference sequence). The germline V and J ends were trimmed by 0 bases and 0 bases, with 11 bases remaining between them. The CDR3 consists of 16 residues. The data derive from a study of metastatic and nonmetastatic thyroid tumors. Whole-study findings and limits: In both blood and tumor samples, TCR beta diversity was reported significantly higher for malignant than benign nodules.

The genes are TRBV20-1 and TRBJ2-2; D possibly matches TRBD1 or TRBD2 (5 bases each). This TCR derives from a male donor with papillary thyroid cancer or a benign thyroid nodule (not recorded which). Some clones in this sample may be carry-over from other donors' samples. Sequencing was performed on blood. CDR3 nucleotides: TGCAGTGCTAGAGATCTGGGACGACCGAACACCGGGGAGCTGTTTTTT. It specifies CSARDLGRPNTGELFF.